Listed here are 22 T cell receptor beta chains from one sample, sequenced in a study of graft-versus-host responses after intestinal transplantation. Sequencing was performed with immunoSEQ multiplex PCR; in TCRdb, only in-frame clones are kept and a portion is missing. The data hold fewer than 8,000 clones, with 22% observed a single time. The sample consisted of alloreactive CD4+ T cells from a mixed lymphocyte reaction culture, taken before transplantation. Subset: CFSE-low proliferating T cells sorted from approximately six-day pre-transplant mixed lymphocyte reaction (GvH or HvG direction). These TCRs come from a human patient who was an organ donor for intestinal transplantation.

This clone showed up just a few times. The rearrangement links TRBV11-3 to TRBJ1-1, with D unresolved. The V end was cut by 3 bases, the J end by 0 bases, with 8 bases between. CDR1 and CDR2 (germline): SGHNT, YENEEA. This CDR3 is built from 14 residues. The CDR3 sequence is CASSFSIVNTEAFF. The CDR3 DNA sequence: TGTGCCAGCAGCTTCAGCATCGTGAACACTGAAGCTTTCTTT.

This clone was observed a few times. The chain is built from TRBV2 and TRBJ2-1, with D maybe TRBD1 (5 bases). Trimming removed 6 bases from V and 10 bases from J, with 16 bases in between. The germline V gene encodes CDR1 SNHLY and CDR2 FYNNEI. The CDR3 covers 13 residues. CDR3: CASSRQPQWEQFF. The CDR3 nucleotides are TGTGCCAGCAGCCGACAGCCGCAATGGGAGCAGTTCTTC.

This clone qualifies as medium-sized (0.01 to 0.1%). V and J are TRBV19 and TRBJ2-7; 11 bases are shared with TRBD1. This CDR3 is built from 15 residues. CDR1 is LNHDA and CDR2 is SQIVND in the germline V gene (reference sequence). J gave up 3 bases and V 3 bases, and 4 bases lay outside the gene matches. For the CDR3, the DNA is TGTGCCAGTAGTATCTCCGGGACAGGGGGCTACGAGCAGTACTTC. Encoded protein: CASSISGTGGYEQYF.

This clone appeared a few times. The chain employs TRBV7-6 and TRBJ1-5; no firm D call. This CDR3 region has 13 residues. V lost 1 base, J lost 7 bases, and 8 bases lay in between. Germline lookup yields CDR1 SGHVS and CDR2 FNYEAQ. CDR3 DNA sequence: TGTGCCAGCAGCTTAGAAGCTGGGCAGCCCCAGCATTTT. It yields the protein CASSLEAGQPQHF.

This clone is labeled as medium-sized. The rearrangement uses TRBV4-2 and TRBJ1-6; D might be TRBD1 (6 bases). The germline V gene has CDR1 LGHNA and CDR2 YNFKEQ. Trimming stripped 3 bases from V and 1 base from J, with 10 bases between. The CDR3 has 16 amino acids. The CDR3 here is CASSQITGSYNSPLHF. In DNA form, the CDR3 reads TGTGCCAGCAGCCAGATCACAGGGTCCTATAATTCACCCCTCCACTTT.

By share, this clone ranks as medium-sized. The chain employs TRBV19 and TRBJ2-7; possibly TRBD2 for D (6 bases). The CDR3 runs 15 residues. Trimming stripped 0 bases from V and 3 bases from J, with 12 bases between. The germline gives CDR1 LNHDA, CDR2 SQIVND (reference sequence). CDR3 sequence reads: CASSIEAGRNYEQYF. DNA of the CDR3: TGTGCCAGTAGTATAGAGGCAGGGAGGAACTACGAGCAGTACTTC. Full variable domain (missing parts from reference TRBV19 and TRBJ2-7): DGGITQSPKYLFRKEGQNVTLSCEQNLNHDAMYWYRQDPGQGLRLIYYSQIVNDFQKGDIAEGYSVSREKKESFPLTVTSAQKNPTAFYLCASSIEAGRNYEQYFGPGTRLTVT.

In this sample, this clone turned up a few times. V and J are TRBV11-3 and TRBJ2-5; unclear D gene. This CDR3 spans 14 amino acids. V lost 5 bases and J 5 bases, leaving 15 bases between the germline ends. CDR1 and CDR2 from the germline V gene are SGHNT and YENEEA. The CDR3 sequence: CASSPMWVWETQYF. As DNA, the CDR3 is TGTGCCAGCAGCCCTATGTGGGTGTGGGAGACCCAGTACTTC.

Within the sample, this clone is large. The genes are TRBV19 and TRBJ1-4, with 10 bases fitting TRBD1. After removal of 5 bases from V and 8 bases from J, the junction contained 5 bases not matched to a gene. CDR1 and CDR2 (germline): LNHDA, SQIVND (reference sequence). The CDR3 contains 14 residues. The CDR3 protein is CASSPTGGDEKLFF. CDR3 in DNA: TGTGCCAGTAGTCCGACAGGGGGCGACGAAAAACTGTTTTTT.

This clone is a singleton in its sample. V and J are TRBV6-6 and TRBJ1-1; TRBD1 matches at 7 bases. This CDR3 has 13 residues. V lost 4 bases, J lost 3 bases, and 2 bases stayed unmatched. Germline V lookup: CDR1 MNHNY, CDR2 SVGAGI (reference sequence). CDR3 sequence reads: CASSSTGDTEAFF. The CDR3 DNA follows: TGTGCCAGCAGTTCTACAGGGGACACTGAAGCTTTCTTT.

The chain links TRBV6-4 to TRBJ1-2, with 11 bases aligning to TRBD1. This CDR3 has 15 residues. Germline V CDR1 and CDR2: MRHNA, SNTAGT. The V and J ends lost 6 bases and 4 bases, in that order; junction bases with no gene match: 7. In DNA, the CDR3 is TGTGCCAGCAGAGCCGGGACAGGGGGTTTCTATGGCTACACCTTC. Amino acids: CASRAGTGGFYGYTF.

The chain combines TRBV5-8 with TRBJ1-4; no clear D. The CDR3 totals 13 residues. The V end was cut by 4 bases, the J end by 12 bases, with 16 bases between. Germline V CDR1 and CDR2: SGHTS, YDEGEE. The chain's CDR3 is CASSPITRDQLFF. The CDR3 DNA is TGTGCCAGCAGCCCGATAACCCGGGATCAACTGTTTTTT.

In its sample, this clone ranks as medium-sized. This chain joins TRBV7-6 and TRBJ2-7; D ambiguous. The germline V gene has CDR1 SGHVS and CDR2 FNYEAQ. This CDR3 is 13 amino acids long. The V end lost 1 base, the J end lost 1 base, and 5 bases lay between the germline ends. In DNA, the CDR3 is TGTGCCAGCAGCTTAGATATGTCCTACGAGCAGTACTTC. This sequence encodes CASSLDMSYEQYF.

This clone showed up just a few times. The chain recombines TRBV5-1 with TRBJ2-3; 7 nucleotides line up with TRBD2. The CDR3 covers 15 residues. The junction had 3 bases not matched to a gene; V was cut back by 2 bases and J by 0 bases. The germline V gene has CDR1 SGHRS and CDR2 YFSETQ. The CDR3 here is CASSFRGVSTDTQYF. The CDR3 region has the DNA TGCGCCAGCAGCTTCCGGGGGGTTAGCACAGATACGCAGTATTTT.

Regarding this clone: A far bigger clonotype differs at one base, so this is likely a read error. This chain links TRBV5-1 with TRBJ2-7; the D is unclear. Per germline, CDR1 SGHRS and CDR2 YFSETQ. The CDR3 has 13 residues. The DNA for the CDR3 is TGCGCCAGCAGCTCGGGCCCGACCTACGAGCAGTGCTTC. Its translation is CASSSGPTYEQCF. The whole variable domain, filled in from reference TRBV5-1 and TRBJ2-7, reads KAGVTQTPRYLIKTRGQQVTLSCSPISGHRSVSWYQQTPGQGLQFLFEYFSETQRNKGNFPGRFSGRQFSNSRSEMNVSTLELGDSALYLCASSSGPTYEQCFGPGTRLTVT.

This clone was counted a few times. This rearrangement joins TRBV4-2 to TRBJ2-1; 10 bases are a match to TRBD2. The CDR3 runs 21 residues. The germline gives CDR1 LGHNA, CDR2 YNFKEQ. After removal of 0 bases from V and 7 bases from J, the junction contained 21 bases not matched to a gene. CDR3 loop: CASSQERAASGGPFWRNEQFF. The CDR3 coding sequence is TGTGCCAGCAGCCAAGAAAGGGCTGCTAGCGGGGGCCCCTTTTGGAGGAATGAGCAGTTCTTC.

This clone was counted many times. The gene calls are TRBV6-1 and TRBJ2-2; a weak D match, TRBD1 (5 bases). This CDR3 region has 11 residues. V shed 9 bases and J shed 6 bases, with 8 bases lying between them. Germline assignment: CDR1 MNHNS and CDR2 SASEGT. The CDR3: CASGHSGELFF. CDR3 DNA sequence: TGTGCCAGTGGACATTCCGGGGAGCTGTTTTTT.

A word on this clone: This may come from a read error, since a much larger clone is one base off. The V gene is TRBV7-8, the J gene TRBJ2-5; D call uncertain. CDR1 and CDR2 (germline): SGHVS, FQNEAQ. This CDR3 has 10 amino acids. V lost 6 bases and J 2 bases, leaving 1 base between the germline ends. DNA of the CDR3: TGTGCCAGCAGACAAGAGACCCAGTACTTC. Protein sequence: CASRQETQYF. The full variable domain, with the rest looked up from reference TRBV7-8 and TRBJ2-5, is GAGVSQSPRYKVAKRGQDVALRCDPISGHVSLFWYQQALGQGPEFLTYFQNEAQLDKSGLPSDRFFAERPEGSVSTLKIQRTQQEDSAVYLCASRQETQYFGPGTRLLVL.

This chain joins TRBV7-2 and TRBJ2-7; D perhaps matches TRBD1 (6 bases). The CDR3 has 14 amino acids. Germline loops: CDR1 SGHTA, CDR2 FQGNSA. V lost 1 base and J lost 5, with 12 bases in between. The CDR3 coding sequence is TGTGCCAGCAGCTTAGACAGGGTAAGAAACGAGCAGTACTTC. Protein product: CASSLDRVRNEQYF.

This clone was observed a few times. The J gene is TRBJ2-3, the V gene TRBV6-5; 12 bases agree with TRBD2. This CDR3 contains 15 residues. From germline, CDR1 is MNHEY and CDR2 SVGAGI. V shed 6 bases and J 6 bases; nucleotides not matched to a gene: 7. The CDR3 DNA sequence: TGTGCCAGCAGACCCCTAGCGGGGGGGAGGGATACGCAGTATTTT. It specifies CASRPLAGGRDTQYF.

This clone came up a few times. The gene calls are TRBV5-1 and TRBJ1-2; 10 bases are a match to TRBD1. V was pared by 4 bases and J by 2 bases, with 5 bases of the junction left unmatched. CDR3 length: 15 residues. CDR1 is SGHRS, CDR2 YFSETQ, per germline. The CDR3 coding sequence is TGCGCCAGCAGCCCCGGGACAGGGGTCAACTATGGCTACACCTTC. It yields the protein CASSPGTGVNYGYTF.

Only a few counts were recorded for this clone. The chain recombines TRBV5-4 with TRBJ2-1, with D possibly called TRBD1 or TRBD2 (6 bases each). CDR1 and CDR2 from the germline V gene are SGHNT and YYREEE (reference sequence). The CDR3 is made up of 15 amino acids. The V end was cut by 2 bases, the J end by 4 bases, with 13 bases between. In DNA form, the CDR3 reads TGTGCCAGCAGCTTTACACAGGGAGGTTACAATGAGCAGTTCTTC. Translation: CASSFTQGGYNEQFF. Variable domain in full (rest from reference TRBV5-4 and TRBJ2-1): ETGVTQSPTHLIKTRGQQVTLRCSSQSGHNTVSWYQQALGQGPQFIFQYYREEENGRGNFPPRFSGLQFPNYSSELNVNALELDDSALYLCASSFTQGGYNEQFFGPGTRLTVL.

CDR3 in amino acids: CASSESRGKRINQPQHF. The CDR3 DNA follows: TGTGCCAGCAGTGAGTCCCGGGGCAAGCGAATCAATCAGCCCCAGCATTTT. The chain employs TRBV2 and TRBJ1-5; possible D gene TRBD1, 5 bases. Germline CDR1 and CDR2: SNHLY and FYNNEI. Trimming left V 3 bases short and J 3 bases short, with 18 bases between. There are 17 residues in the CDR3.